The sequence of this T cell receptor (beta chain) was determined in a study of OX40 agonist ivuxolimab in advanced cancers. Background for the entire study: Ivuxolimab was an agonistic, fully human IgG2 monoclonal antibody directed against OX40 (CD134), a costimulatory receptor. Three dose-escalation patients achieved partial responses, one with hepatocellular carcinoma and two with cutaneous melanoma. The monotherapy dose-escalation portion (N of about 47 patients) of the phase I ivuxolimab trial is reported in the paper. Intravenous ivuxolimab was administered to patients every 2 weeks at six dose levels: 0.01, 0.1, 0.3, 1.5, 3 and 10 mg/kg. Peripheral TCRbeta sequencing aimed to test whether ivuxolimab altered TCR sequence diversity and caused clonal T-cell expansion. Prior anti-PD-1, anti-PD-L1 or anti-CTLA-4 therapy was permitted, and less than 45% of dose-escalation patients had received checkpoint inhibitors. Of the roughly 52 dose-escalation patients, hepatocellular carcinoma was present in around 19, melanoma in around 15, renal cell carcinoma in 9 and head and neck cancer in 9. A male proportion of around 81% and a mean age of about 60 years, ranging from roughly 23 to 90, were recorded for the dose-escalation cohort.

A remark on this clone: Its specific antigen is unknown. No qualities accompany the bases; no much larger clone lies one base away.

The trial excluded patients who had a history of autoimmune disease or who were on systemic immunosuppression. In every dose cohort, peripheral blood was drawn for TCR sequencing at baseline, cycle 4 day 1, and cycle 7 day 1. The samples were taken from a phase I, first-in-human, multicenter, open-label dose-escalation trial of ivuxolimab. Adults with locally advanced or metastatic head and neck squamous cell, hepatocellular, melanoma or renal cell carcinoma were enrolled in the trial. Before TCR sequencing, CD4+ T cells and CD8+ T cells were sorted from peripheral blood as separate populations. To sequence the TCRbeta CDR3 region, genomic DNA was isolated from the sorted cells. TCRbeta CDR3 regions were sequenced using the immunoSEQ Assay. This immuneACCESS table, as held by TCRdb, lists in-frame sequences with V and J called but not all clones. Of the missing ones, under half trace to an unresolved V gene in checked studies; the others have no known cause. The table for this sample lists approximately 76,000 clones; 70% to 90% of them were counted only once. Clones ranked in the top ten supply around 5.1% of the sample.

The germline V gene sets CDR1 to SGHDN and CDR2 to FVKESK. The V end loses 0 bases and the J end loses 0 bases, and a stretch of 9 bases separates them. From the cysteine up to the phenylalanine, the CDR3 has a length of 16 residues. Only the CDR3 region is kept as DNA, spanning 48 bases read in frame from base 1. What the work shows at the level of the full study, not this receptor alone: After ivuxolimab, more expanded clones were found on average in CD8+ T cells than in CD4+ T cells. Antigen specificity was not determined for the clonally expanded peripheral T cells. Clonal expansion of both CD4+ and CD8+ blood T cells was observed from baseline to week 6 at doses 0.1 to 3.0 mg/kg. Partial responders in the 0.1-3.0 mg/kg groups had among the lowest normalized peripheral clonal expansion, especially among CD8+ T cells. Low levels of normalized T-cell clonal expansion were also seen in some patients who did not respond.

Material: CD4+ or CD8+ T cells sorted from blood, obtained in a trial of the OX40 agonist ivuxolimab. The rearrangement joined TRBV14 to TRBJ2-1, and the D gene may be TRBD2, 6 bases matching. The receptor was isolated from an adult with an advanced solid tumor such as melanoma, head and neck, liver or kidney cancer. The CDR3 in this case is CASSQEGLLSYNEQFF. DNA sequence: TGTGCCAGCAGCCAAGAGGGACTTCTCTCCTACAATGAGCAGTTCTTC.